These T cell receptor beta chains were read from a single sample in a study of shared clonotypes between healthy human individuals. This table comes from immunoSEQ multiplex PCR, and its TCRdb copy is limited to in-frame clones, with some not included. Of 550,000 to 700,000 clones in the sample, around 73% were seen once. Sequencing input: memory CD4+ T cells sorted from blood. The receptors stem from a woman in her 30s in good health. The CDR3 runs from the conserved cysteine through the conserved F or W. A D gene is named only where the DNA matches it firmly. Not all rows give a size; the values are once, few, many and, for expanded clones, a class.

TGTGCCAGTAGTAAGGGAATAGGCTACGAGCAGTACTTC	CASSKGIGYEQYF	-	-	TRBV19	TRBJ2-7
TGTGCCAGCTCCAGGGGACCGAACACTGAAGCTTTCTTT	CASSRGPNTEAFF	-	once	TRBV6-6	TRBJ1-1
TGCGCCAGCAGTCAATCGTTCGACAGCTACAATGAGCAGTTCTTC	CASSQSFDSYNEQFF	-	-	TRBV23-1	TRBJ2-1
TGTGCCAGCAGGAGCTTTAATTCACCCCTCCACTTT	CASRSFNSPLHF	-	-	TRBV2	TRBJ1-6
TGTGCCAGCAGTGAAGTGGCCAGCCTCGAGCAGTACTTC	CASSEVASLEQYF	-	-	TRBV6-1	TRBJ2-7
TGTGCCAGCACCGGGACTAGCGGTTCGAACACCGGGGAGCTGTTTTTT	CASTGTSGSNTGELFF	TRBD2	once	TRBV27	TRBJ2-2
TGCGCCAGCAGCTTGGGGGGACTAAACGGGTACACTGAAGCTTTCTTT	CASSLGGLNGYTEAFF	-	-	TRBV5-1	TRBJ1-1
TGTGCCATCAGTGGCCGCTCGTGGGGGGGCGATATGTACGAGCAGTACTTC	CAISGRSWGGDMYEQYF	-	-	TRBV10-3	TRBJ2-7
TGCGCCAGCAGCAGGTTAGGAGATACGCAGTATTTT	CASSRLGDTQYF	-	-	TRBV10-1	TRBJ2-3
TGTGCCAGCAGCTTAGATCTAAGTTGGAAGGGTTTGACAGATACGCAGTATTTT	CASSLDLSWKGLTDTQYF	-	-	TRBV11-2	TRBJ2-3
TGTGCCAGCAGTGAGCGAGGGGCTGGGGCCAACGTCCTGACTTTC	CASSERGAGANVLTF	-	-	TRBV2	TRBJ2-6
TGTGCCAGTAGTATAGACGTCACGGGGCTTGGAAACACCATATATTTT	CASSIDVTGLGNTIYF	-	many	TRBV19	TRBJ1-3
TGCGCCAGCAGCTTGGAGGCTAGCGGGAACAGTGAGCAGTTCTTC	CASSLEASGNSEQFF	TRBD2	-	TRBV5-1	TRBJ2-1
TGTGCCAGCACCACGGCGTGGGGCGAGCAGTACTTC	CASTTAWGEQYF	-	-	TRBV6-5	TRBJ2-7
TGTGCCAGCAGCCCGGCGACTAGCGGGATCCCCTACGAGCAGTACTTC	CASSPATSGIPYEQYF	TRBD2	once	TRBV7-2	TRBJ2-7
TGTGCCAGCAGCTACGGACTAGCGGATAACTCCTACGAGCAGTACTTC	CASSYGLADNSYEQYF	TRBD2	-	TRBV5-4	TRBJ2-7
TGTGCCAGCAGCTTTGGGACAGTGAGTACTGAAGCTTTCTTT	CASSFGTVSTEAFF	TRBD1	-	TRBV5-4	TRBJ1-1
TGTGCCAGCAGCTTGGTGGGACAGCCTACCGGGGAGCTGTTTTTT	CASSLVGQPTGELFF	TRBD1	once	TRBV6-1	TRBJ2-2
TGTGCCAGTAGTATCGATACCGGGACAGGGGGCTACAATGAGCAGTTCTTC	CASSIDTGTGGYNEQFF	TRBD1	few	TRBV19	TRBJ2-1
TGTGCCAGCAGCAAGATGACAGGGGTCCAAGAGACCCAGTACTTC	CASSKMTGVQETQYF	TRBD1	-	TRBV7-3	TRBJ2-5
TGTGCCAGCAGCCGCAAAGTGGATGTTCGGGCGGTTGATGAAGCTTTCTTT	CASSRKVDVRAVDEAFF	-	once	TRBV7-9	TRBJ1-1
TGCGCCAGCAGCCAAGATGGGGGGGGGACTAGCGAGTCAGATGAGCAGTTCTTC	CASSQDGGGTSESDEQFF	TRBD2	-	TRBV4-1	TRBJ2-1
TGCGCCAGCAGCGAGGACTGGAACACCGGGGAGCTGTTTTTT	CASSEDWNTGELFF	-	few	TRBV5-1	TRBJ2-2
TGTGCCAGCAGCCCACTAGCGGGAGGGCCAAGGTGGTACTTC	CASSPLAGGPRWYF	TRBD2	many	TRBV14	TRBJ2-7
TGCAGCGTGGTCAGAGGGTTACGTGAGGACAATGAGCAGTTCTTC	CSVVRGLREDNEQFF	-	once	TRBV29-1	TRBJ2-1
TGTGCCAGCACCTCACACAAGCTCTCCTACGAGCAGTACTTC	CASTSHKLSYEQYF	-	-	TRBV7-2	TRBJ2-7
TGTGCCAGCAGCATAGACCGAGAGGGGACCCAGTACTTC	CASSIDREGTQYF	-	many	TRBV7-7	TRBJ2-5
TGTGCCAGCGGTGGTCAGGGGGGTAATCAGCCCCAGCATTTT	CASGGQGGNQPQHF	TRBD1	few	TRBV19	TRBJ1-5
TGTGCCAGCTCAAGGGGAGTCACCAATGAGCAGTTCTTC	CASSRGVTNEQFF	-	few	TRBV7-3	TRBJ2-1
TGTGCCAGCAGCTCTTGGCTAGCGGGTGGAAGCTCCTACAATGAGCAGTTCTTC	CASSSWLAGGSSYNEQFF	TRBD2	-	TRBV7-9	TRBJ2-1
TGCGCCAGCAGCCCCGGGACAATCTACGAGCAGTACTTC	CASSPGTIYEQYF	-	-	TRBV5-1	TRBJ2-7
TGTGCCAGCAGTGACAACAGGGACTATGGCTACACCTTC	CASSDNRDYGYTF	-	-	TRBV6-1	TRBJ1-2
TGCGCCAGCAAGGGACTAGACCTGGCCTACGAGCAGTACTTC	CASKGLDLAYEQYF	TRBD2	once	TRBV5-1	TRBJ2-7